The entry below describes one TCR beta chain. The sample originates from a study of blood T cell repertoires in COVID-19. Study details: Samples taken during acute and convalescent COVID-19 were collected in the United States, Italy and Spain. Sources were T cells, B-cell-depleted T cells, or PBMCs; the material itself was cDNA or gDNA.

Source study methods: Reference gene primers were amplified, and this amplification served to estimate nucleated cell counts. Method: immunoSEQ multiplex PCR; TCRdb's copy keeps in-frame clones and lacks some. The V and J calls and the clone size are those of that table, but D and trimming were determined from the DNA. The sample yields over 100,000 clones, approximately 85% seen once. V was pared by 9 bases and J by 3 bases, with 5 bases of the junction left unmatched. The CDR3 is 14 residues long. Looked up from germline, CDR1 is KGHDR and CDR2 is SFDVKD. The sequence was obtained from an elderly man with acute or convalescent COVID-19. The rearrangement joins TRBV24-1 to TRBJ2-5; 11 bases are a match to TRBD2. Material: peripheral blood. CDR3 sequence (DNA): TGTGCCACCCAAAAGACTAGCGGGGAAGAGACCCAGTACTTC. Its translation is CATQKTSGEETQYF.